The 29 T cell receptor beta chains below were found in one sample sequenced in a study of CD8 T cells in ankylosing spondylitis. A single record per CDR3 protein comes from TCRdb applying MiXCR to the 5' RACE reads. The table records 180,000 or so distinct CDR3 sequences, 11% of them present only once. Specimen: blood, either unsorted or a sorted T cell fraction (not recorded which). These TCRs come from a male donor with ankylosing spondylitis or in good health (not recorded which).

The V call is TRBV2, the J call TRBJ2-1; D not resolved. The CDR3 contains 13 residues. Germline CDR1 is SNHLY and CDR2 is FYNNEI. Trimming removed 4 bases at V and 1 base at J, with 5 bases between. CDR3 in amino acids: CASSAESYNEQFF. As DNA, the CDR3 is TGTGCCAGCAGTGCCGAGTCCTACAATGAGCAGTTCTTC.

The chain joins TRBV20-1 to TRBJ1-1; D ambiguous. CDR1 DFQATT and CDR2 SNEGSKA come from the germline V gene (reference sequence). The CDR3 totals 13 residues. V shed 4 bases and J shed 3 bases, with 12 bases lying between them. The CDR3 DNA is TGCAGTGCTAACCTCCGAAGGGACACTGAAGCTTTCTTT. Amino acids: CSANLRRDTEAFF.

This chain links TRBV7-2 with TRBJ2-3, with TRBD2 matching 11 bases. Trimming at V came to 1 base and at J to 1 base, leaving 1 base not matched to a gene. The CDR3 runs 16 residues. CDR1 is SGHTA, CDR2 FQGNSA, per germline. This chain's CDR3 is CASSLGLAGRTDTQYF. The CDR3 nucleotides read TGTGCCAGCAGCTTAGGACTAGCGGGGCGCACAGATACGCAGTATTTT. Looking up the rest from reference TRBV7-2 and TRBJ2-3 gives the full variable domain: GAGVSQSPSNKVTEKGKDVELRCDPISGHTALYWYRQSLGQGLEFLIYFQGNSAPDKSGLPSDRFSAERTGGSVSTLTIQRTQQEDSAVYLCASSLGLAGRTDTQYFGPGTRLTVL.

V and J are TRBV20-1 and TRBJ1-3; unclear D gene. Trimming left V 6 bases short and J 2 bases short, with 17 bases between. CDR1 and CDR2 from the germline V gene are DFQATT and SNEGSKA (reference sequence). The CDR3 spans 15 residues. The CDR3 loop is CSAVNTDSPGNTIYF. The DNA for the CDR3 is TGCAGTGCGGTTAACACAGACTCTCCTGGAAACACCATATATTTT.

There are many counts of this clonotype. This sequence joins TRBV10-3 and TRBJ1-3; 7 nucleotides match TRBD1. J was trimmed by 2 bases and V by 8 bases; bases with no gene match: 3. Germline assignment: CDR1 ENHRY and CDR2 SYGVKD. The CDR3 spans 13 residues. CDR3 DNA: TGTGCCATCCGACAGGGTGCTGGAAACACCATATATTTT. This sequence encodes CAIRQGAGNTIYF.

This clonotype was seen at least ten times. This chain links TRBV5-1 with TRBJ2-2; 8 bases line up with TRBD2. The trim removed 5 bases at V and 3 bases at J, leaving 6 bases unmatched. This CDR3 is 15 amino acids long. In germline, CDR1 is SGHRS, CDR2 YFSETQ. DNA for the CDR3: TGCGCCAGCAGTGTTGCGGGAGGTGACACCGGGGAGCTGTTTTTT. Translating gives CASSVAGGDTGELFF.

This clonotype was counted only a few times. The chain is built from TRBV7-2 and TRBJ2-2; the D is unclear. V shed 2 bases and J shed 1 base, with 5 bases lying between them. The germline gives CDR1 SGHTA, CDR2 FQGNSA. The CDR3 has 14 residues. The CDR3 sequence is CASSLYRNTGELFF. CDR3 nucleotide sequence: TGTGCCAGCAGCTTATACAGGAACACCGGGGAGCTGTTTTTT.

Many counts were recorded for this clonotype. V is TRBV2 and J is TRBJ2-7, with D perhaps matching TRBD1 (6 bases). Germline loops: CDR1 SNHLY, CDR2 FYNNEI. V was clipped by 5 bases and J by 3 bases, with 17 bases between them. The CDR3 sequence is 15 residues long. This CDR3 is CASSPISQGFYEQYF. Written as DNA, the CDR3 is TGTGCCAGCAGTCCAATATCCCAGGGGTTCTACGAGCAGTACTTC. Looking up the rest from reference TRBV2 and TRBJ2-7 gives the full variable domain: EPEVTQTPSHQVTQMGQEVILRCVPISNHLYFYWYRQILGQKVEFLVSFYNNEISEKSEIFDDQFSVERPDGSNFTLKIRSTKLEDSAMYFCASSPISQGFYEQYFGPGTRLTVT.

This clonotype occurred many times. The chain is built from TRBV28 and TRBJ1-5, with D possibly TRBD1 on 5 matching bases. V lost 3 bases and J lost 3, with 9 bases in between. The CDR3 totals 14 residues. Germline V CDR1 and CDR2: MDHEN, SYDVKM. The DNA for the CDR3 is TGTGCCAGCAGTTTCGGGGCACCCAATCAGCCCCAGCATTTT. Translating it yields CASSFGAPNQPQHF.

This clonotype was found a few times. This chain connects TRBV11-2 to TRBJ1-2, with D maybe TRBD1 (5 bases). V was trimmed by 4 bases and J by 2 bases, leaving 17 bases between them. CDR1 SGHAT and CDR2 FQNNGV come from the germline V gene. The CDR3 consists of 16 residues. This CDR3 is CASSSLRGTLNYGYTF. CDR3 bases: TGTGCCAGCAGCTCGTTAAGGGGAACACTAAACTATGGCTACACCTTC. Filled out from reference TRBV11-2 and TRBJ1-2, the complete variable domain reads EAGVAQSPRYKIIEKRQSVAFWCNPISGHATLYWYQQILGQGPKLLIQFQNNGVVDDSQLPKDRFSAERLKGVDSTLKIQPAKLEDSAVYLCASSSLRGTLNYGYTFGSGTRLTVV.

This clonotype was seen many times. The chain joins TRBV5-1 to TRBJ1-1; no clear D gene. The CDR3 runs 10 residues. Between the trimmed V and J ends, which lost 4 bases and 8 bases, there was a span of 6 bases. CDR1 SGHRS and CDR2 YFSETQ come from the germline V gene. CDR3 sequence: CASSPAEAFF. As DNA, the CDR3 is TGCGCCAGCAGCCCCGCCGAAGCTTTCTTT. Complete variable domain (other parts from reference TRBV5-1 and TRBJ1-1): KAGVTQTPRYLIKTRGQQVTLSCSPISGHRSVSWYQQTPGQGLQFLFEYFSETQRNKGNFPGRFSGRQFSNSRSEMNVSTLELGDSALYLCASSPAEAFFGQGTRLTVV.

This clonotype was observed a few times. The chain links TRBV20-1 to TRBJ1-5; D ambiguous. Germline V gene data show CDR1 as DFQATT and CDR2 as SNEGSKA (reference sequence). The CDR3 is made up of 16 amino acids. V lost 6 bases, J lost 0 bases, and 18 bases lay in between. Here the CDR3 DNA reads TGCAGTGCGCAGGCCGACCGCAGATATAGCAATCAGCCCCAGCATTTT. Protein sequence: CSAQADRRYSNQPQHF.

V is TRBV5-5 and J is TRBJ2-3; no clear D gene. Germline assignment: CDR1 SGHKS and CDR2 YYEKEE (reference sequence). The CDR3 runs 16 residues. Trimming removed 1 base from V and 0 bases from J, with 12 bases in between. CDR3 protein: CASSLLVTVSTDTQYF. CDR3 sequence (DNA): TGTGCCAGCAGCTTGTTGGTGACGGTGAGCACAGATACGCAGTATTTT.

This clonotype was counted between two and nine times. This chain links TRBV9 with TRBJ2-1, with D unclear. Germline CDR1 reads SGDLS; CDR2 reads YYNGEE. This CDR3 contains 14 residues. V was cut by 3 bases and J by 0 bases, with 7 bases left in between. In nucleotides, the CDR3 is TGTGCCAGCAGCGACCCAACCTCCTACAATGAGCAGTTCTTC. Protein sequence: CASSDPTSYNEQFF.

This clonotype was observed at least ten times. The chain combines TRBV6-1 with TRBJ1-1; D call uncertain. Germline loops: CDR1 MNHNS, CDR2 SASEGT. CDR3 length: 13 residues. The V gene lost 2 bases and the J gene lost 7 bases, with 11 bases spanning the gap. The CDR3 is CASSERGVNEAFF. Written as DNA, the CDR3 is TGTGCCAGCAGTGAACGTGGTGTGAATGAAGCTTTCTTT.

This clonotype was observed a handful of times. CDR3 in amino acids: CASSLTRGVQETQYF. The CDR3 nucleotides are TGTGCCAGCAGCTTAACCAGGGGGGTTCAAGAGACCCAGTACTTC. The chain has TRBV11-3 and TRBJ2-5; a weak D match, TRBD1 (7 bases). The V end was cut by 2 bases, the J end by 2 bases, with 12 bases between. Germline CDR1 is SGHNT and CDR2 is YENEEA. The CDR3 is made up of 15 amino acids.

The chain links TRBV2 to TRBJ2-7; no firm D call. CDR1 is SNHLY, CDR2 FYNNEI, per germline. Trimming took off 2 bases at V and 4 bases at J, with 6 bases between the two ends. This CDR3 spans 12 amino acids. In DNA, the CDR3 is TGTGCCAGCAGTGAAAGCGATTACGAGCAGTACTTC. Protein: CASSESDYEQYF.

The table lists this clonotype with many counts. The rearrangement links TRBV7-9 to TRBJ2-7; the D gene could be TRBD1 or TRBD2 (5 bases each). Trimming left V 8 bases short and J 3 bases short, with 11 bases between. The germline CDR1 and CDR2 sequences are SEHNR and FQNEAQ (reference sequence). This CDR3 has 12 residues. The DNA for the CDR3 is TGTGCCAGCGGGGACGGAAACTACGAGCAGTACTTC. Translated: CASGDGNYEQYF.

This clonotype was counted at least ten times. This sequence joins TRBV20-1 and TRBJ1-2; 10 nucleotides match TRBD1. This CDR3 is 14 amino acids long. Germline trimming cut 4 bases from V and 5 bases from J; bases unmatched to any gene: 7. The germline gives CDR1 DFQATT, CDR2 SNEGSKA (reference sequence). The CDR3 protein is CSATGQGILYGYTF. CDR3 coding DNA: TGCAGTGCTACGGGACAGGGGATCCTATATGGCTACACCTTC.

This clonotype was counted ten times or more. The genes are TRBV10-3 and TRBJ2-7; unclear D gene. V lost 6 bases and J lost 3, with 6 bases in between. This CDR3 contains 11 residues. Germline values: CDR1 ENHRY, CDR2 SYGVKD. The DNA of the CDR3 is TGTGCCATCAGAGAGAGCTACGAGCAGTACTTC. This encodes CAIRESYEQYF.

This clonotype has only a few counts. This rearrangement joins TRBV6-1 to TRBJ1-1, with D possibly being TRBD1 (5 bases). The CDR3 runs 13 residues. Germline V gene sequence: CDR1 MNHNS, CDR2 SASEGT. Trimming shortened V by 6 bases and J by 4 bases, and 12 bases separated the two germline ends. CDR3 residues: CASSPGTSTEAFF. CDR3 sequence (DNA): TGTGCCAGCAGCCCAGGGACGAGCACTGAAGCTTTCTTT.

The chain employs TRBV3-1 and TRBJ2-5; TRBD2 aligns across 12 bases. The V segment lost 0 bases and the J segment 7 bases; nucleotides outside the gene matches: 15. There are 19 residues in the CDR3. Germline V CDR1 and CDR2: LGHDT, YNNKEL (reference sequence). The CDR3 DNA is TGTGCCAGCAGCCAAGATGGAGGACTAGCGGGATCCCCACGGTGGACCCAGTACTTC. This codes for CASSQDGGLAGSPRWTQYF.

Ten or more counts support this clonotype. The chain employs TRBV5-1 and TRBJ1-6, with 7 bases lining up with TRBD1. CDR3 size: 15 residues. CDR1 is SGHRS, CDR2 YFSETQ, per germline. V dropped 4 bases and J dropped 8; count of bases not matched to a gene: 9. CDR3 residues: CASSGYRGEDSPLHF. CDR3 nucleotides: TGCGCCAGCAGCGGTTACAGGGGTGAGGATTCACCCCTCCACTTT.

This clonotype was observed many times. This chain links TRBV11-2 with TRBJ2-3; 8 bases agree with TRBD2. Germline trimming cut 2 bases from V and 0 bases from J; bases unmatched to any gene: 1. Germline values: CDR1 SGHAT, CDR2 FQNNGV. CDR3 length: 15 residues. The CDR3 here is CASSLSGSSTDTQYF. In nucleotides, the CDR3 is TGTGCCAGCAGCTTAAGCGGGAGCAGCACAGATACGCAGTATTTT.

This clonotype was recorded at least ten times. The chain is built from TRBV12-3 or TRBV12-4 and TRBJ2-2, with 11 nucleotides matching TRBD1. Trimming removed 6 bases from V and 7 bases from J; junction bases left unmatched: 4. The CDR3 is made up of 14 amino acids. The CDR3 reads CASSPGTGGGELFF. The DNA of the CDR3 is TGTGCCAGCAGCCCCGGGACAGGGGGCGGGGAGCTGTTTTTT.

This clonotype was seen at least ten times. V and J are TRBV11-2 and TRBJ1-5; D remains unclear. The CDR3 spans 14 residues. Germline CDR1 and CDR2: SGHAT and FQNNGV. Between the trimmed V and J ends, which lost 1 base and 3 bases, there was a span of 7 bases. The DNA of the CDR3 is TGTGCCAGCAGCTTAGGATGGGTCAATCAGCCCCAGCATTTT. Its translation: CASSLGWVNQPQHF.

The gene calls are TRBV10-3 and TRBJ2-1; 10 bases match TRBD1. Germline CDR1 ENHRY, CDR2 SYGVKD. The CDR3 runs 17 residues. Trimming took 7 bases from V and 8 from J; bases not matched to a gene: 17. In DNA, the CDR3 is TGTGCCATCACCGGCCGTATGGAGACAGGGGGCTTGGATGAGCAGTTCTTC. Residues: CAITGRMETGGLDEQFF.

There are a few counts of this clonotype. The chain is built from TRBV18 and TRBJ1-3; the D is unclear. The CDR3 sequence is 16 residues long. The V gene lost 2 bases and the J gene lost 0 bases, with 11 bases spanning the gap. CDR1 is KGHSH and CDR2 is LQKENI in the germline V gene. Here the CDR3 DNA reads TGTGCCAGCTCACCAGGCGGCAGAGACTCTGGAAACACCATATATTTT. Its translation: CASSPGGRDSGNTIYF.

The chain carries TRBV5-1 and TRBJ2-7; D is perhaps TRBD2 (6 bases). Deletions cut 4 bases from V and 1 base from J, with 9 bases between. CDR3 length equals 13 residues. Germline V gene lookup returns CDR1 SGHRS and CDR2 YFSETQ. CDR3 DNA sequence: TGCGCCAGCAGCCCAAGCGGGTCCTACGAGCAGTACTTC. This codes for CASSPSGSYEQYF.